This T cell receptor beta chain was identified in a study of T-cell memory formation after mild COVID-19. Study observations and caveats: Still unconfirmed is whether the second-wave clones peaking on day 37 recognized SARS-CoV-2.

With regard to this clonotype: As yet, its antigen is unknown.

Germline-derived CDR1 and CDR2 are SGHNT and YENEEA. The CDR3 consists of 18 residues. The trim removed 5 bases at V and 1 base at J, leaving 15 bases unmatched. One entry per CDR3 protein results from TCRdb running MiXCR on the 5' RACE reads. The sample contains roughly 200,000 distinct CDR3 sequences, around 19% of which appear only once. The TCR originated in an adult woman who had mild COVID-19 (a few samples of this study predate the infection). Cell type and time point are not known. The chain has TRBV11-3 and TRBJ2-5, with 8 bases matching TRBD2. Sequencing was carried out using PBMCs or a T cell subset sorted from them (not recorded which). The DNA for the CDR3 is TGTGCCAGCAGCCCGCCCGCCCCAACTAGCGGTACCCAAGAGACCCAGTACTTC. Its protein is CASSPPAPTSGTQETQYF.